Below are 12 T cell receptor beta chains sequenced from a single sample in a study of post-analysis software for immune sequencing data. Libraries were made from TCR beta cDNA, and they carried unique molecular identifiers. TCRdb used MiXCR to reprocess the PCR reads, holding one entry per CDR3 protein. The sample contains about 160,000 distinct CDR3 sequences, roughly 35% of which appear only once. Sequenced here: blood, sampled after autologous hematopoietic stem cell transplantation. Receptor source: a girl aged 5-17 years with multiple sclerosis.

The chain recombines TRBV7-2 with TRBJ2-7, with TRBD1 matching 7 bases. Germline trimming cut 4 bases from V and 2 bases from J; bases unmatched to any gene: 8. The CDR3 totals 15 residues. Germline assignment: CDR1 SGHTA and CDR2 FQGNSA. The CDR3 spells CASSWRQGRPYEQYF. CDR3 nucleotide sequence: TGTGCCAGCAGCTGGAGACAGGGACGTCCCTACGAGCAGTACTTC.

The gene calls are TRBV7-3 and TRBJ2-7, with a tentative D call TRBD2 (5 bases). V gave up 5 bases and J gave up 2 bases, with 16 bases separating them. The V gene's germline CDR1 is SGHTA and CDR2 FQGTGA. This CDR3 is built from 15 residues. The CDR3 sequence is CASSPGAGLAYEQYF. In DNA form, the CDR3 reads TGTGCCAGCAGCCCTGGTGCGGGTCTAGCCTACGAGCAGTACTTC.

The V gene is TRBV6-6, the J gene TRBJ2-1, with D uncertain. V was trimmed by 0 bases and J by 9 bases, leaving 6 bases between them. The CDR3 contains 12 residues. Per the germline V gene, CDR1 is MNHNY and CDR2 is SVGAGI (reference sequence). This CDR3 reads CASSYSVSEQFF. For the CDR3, the DNA is TGTGCCAGCAGTTACTCGGTTAGTGAGCAGTTCTTC.

Remarks on this clonotype: A much larger clone lies one base from this, so it may be a read error. The V and J genes are TRBV6-1 and TRBJ2-6; possible D gene TRBD1, 6 bases. Germline V gene sequence: CDR1 MNHNS, CDR2 SASEGT. The V and J ends lost 5 bases and 3 bases respectively, with 17 bases between them. The CDR3 length is 17 residues. CDR3 sequence reads: CASSPAYRDNGANVLTF. The CDR3 DNA reads as TGTGCCAGCAGTCCCGCATACCGGGACAATGGGGCCAACGTCCTGACTTTC.

The V and J genes are TRBV25-1 and TRBJ2-1, with D perhaps TRBD2 (7 bases). CDR1 and CDR2 (germline): MGHDK, SYGVNS. This CDR3 has 16 amino acids. V lost 8 bases, J lost 3 bases, and 20 bases lay in between. For the CDR3, the DNA is TGTGCCAGCCGAAGGGGGGGTCAGGGGTACTACAATGAGCAGTTCTTC. As protein: CASRRGGQGYYNEQFF.

This clonotype was recorded many times. This sequence joins TRBV20-1 and TRBJ2-7; no clear D. Trimming stripped 1 base from V and 6 bases from J, with 1 base between. CDR1 and CDR2 from the germline V gene are DFQATT and SNEGSKA (reference sequence). The CDR3 length is 9 residues. CDR3 in DNA: TGCAGTGCTAGAGGCGAGCAGTACTTC. Protein product: CSARGEQYF.

The V gene is TRBV2, the J gene TRBJ2-1; 8 bases fit TRBD2. CDR3 size: 16 residues. Germline-derived CDR1 and CDR2 are SNHLY and FYNNEI. The trim removed 2 bases at V and 6 bases at J, leaving 9 bases unmatched. CDR3 coding DNA: TGTGCCAGCAGTGAATTACGTAGCGGGAAGATCAATGAGCAGTTCTTC. Amino acids: CASSELRSGKINEQFF.

The chain uses TRBV24-1 and TRBJ1-2, with 7 bases identical to TRBD1. The CDR3 consists of 15 residues. With V trimmed by 4 bases and J by 4 bases, 8 bases remained unmatched. Looked up from germline, CDR1 is KGHDR and CDR2 is SFDVKD. CDR3 DNA: TGTGCCACCAGTGACTCCGGGACAGCTCTCTATGGCTACACCTTC. It specifies CATSDSGTALYGYTF.

The rearrangement links TRBV5-6 to TRBJ1-2, with 8 bases fitting TRBD1. After removal of 5 bases from V and 4 bases from J, the junction contained 7 bases not matched to a gene. Germline-derived CDR1 and CDR2 are SGHDT and YYEEEE. CDR3 length equals 14 residues. CDR3 sequence: CASSSGTGFYGYTF. As DNA, the CDR3 is TGTGCCAGCAGTTCCGGGACAGGATTCTATGGCTACACCTTC. The full variable domain, in which reference TRBV5-6 and TRBJ1-2 provide the parts outside the CDR3, is DAGVTQSPTHLIKTRGQQVTLRCSPKSGHDTVSWYQQALGQGPQFIFQYYEEEERQRGNFPDRFSGHQFPNYSSELNVNALLLGDSALYLCASSSGTGFYGYTFGSGTRLTVV.

This chain joins TRBV20-1 and TRBJ1-1; the D gene is possibly TRBD1 (6 bases). CDR3 length: 14 residues. Per germline, CDR1 DFQATT and CDR2 SNEGSKA (reference sequence). The V and J ends lost 3 bases and 7 bases respectively, with 18 bases between them. The DNA for the CDR3 is TGCAGTGCTAGTGTTTTCCGCTTAGGGGGTGAAGCTTTCTTT. It translates to CSASVFRLGGEAFF.

V and J are TRBV27 and TRBJ2-2, with TRBD1 matching over 7 bases. Germline lookup yields CDR1 MNHEY and CDR2 SMNVEV (reference sequence). CDR3 size: 18 residues. The ends lost 1 base at V and 0 bases at J; junction bases unmatched: 8. Written as DNA, the CDR3 is TGTGCCAGCAGTTTATATTCACTCGGGACAGCGAACACCGGGGAGCTGTTTTTT. It specifies CASSLYSLGTANTGELFF.

This clonotype was counted between two and nine times. This chain links TRBV18 with TRBJ2-5; 9 positions agree with TRBD1. Germline assignment: CDR1 KGHSH and CDR2 LQKENI. Losses at the gene ends were 8 bases for V and 0 bases for J; bases not matched to a gene: 7. The CDR3 sequence is 15 residues long. The CDR3: CASPQQGANQETQYF. Here the CDR3 DNA reads TGTGCCAGCCCACAACAGGGGGCTAACCAAGAGACCCAGTACTTC.